This T cell receptor (beta chain) was retrieved from a study of blood T cell repertoires in COVID-19. Clones were read by immunoSEQ multiplex PCR, and TCRdb kept only the in-frame ones, dropping some. The sample yields roughly 100,000 clones, 85% seen once. The specimen sequenced was peripheral blood. This TCR was sampled from a man aged 50-60 years with acute or convalescent COVID-19.

Written as DNA, the CDR3 is TGCGCCAGCAGCTTGGGAGACAGGGGAAGTACTGAAAAACTGTTTTTT. It codes for CASSLGDRGSTEKLFF. The rearrangement uses TRBV5-1 and TRBJ1-4; 8 bases are shared with TRBD1. Germline V gene sequence: CDR1 SGHRS, CDR2 YFSETQ. CDR3 length: 16 residues. V was clipped by 0 bases and J by 7 bases; unmatched bases: 8.